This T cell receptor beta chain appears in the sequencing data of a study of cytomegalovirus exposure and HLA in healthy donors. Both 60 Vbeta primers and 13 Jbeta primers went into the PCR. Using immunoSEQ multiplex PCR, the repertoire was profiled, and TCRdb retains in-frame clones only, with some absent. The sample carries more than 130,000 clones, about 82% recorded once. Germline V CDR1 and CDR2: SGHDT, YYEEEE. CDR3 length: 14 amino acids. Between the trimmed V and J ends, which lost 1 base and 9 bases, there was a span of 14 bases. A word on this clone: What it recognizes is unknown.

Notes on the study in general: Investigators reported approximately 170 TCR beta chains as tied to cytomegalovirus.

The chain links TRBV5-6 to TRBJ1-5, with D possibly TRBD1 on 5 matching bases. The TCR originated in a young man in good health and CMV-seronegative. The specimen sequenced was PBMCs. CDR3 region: CASSLITGVGPQHF. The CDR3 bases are TGTGCCAGCAGCTTGATAACGGGGGTTGGGCCCCAGCATTTT.